This T cell receptor beta chain appears in the sequencing data of a study of blood T cell repertoires in COVID-19. The wider study: From the United States, Italy and Spain came samples of acute and convalescent COVID-19. PBMCs, B-cell-depleted T cells, or T cells were the source of the cDNA or gDNA that made up the material.

Methods used by the authors: The assay estimated nucleated cells by amplifying reference gene primers. The repertoire was sequenced with immunoSEQ multiplex PCR; TCRdb's copy has only in-frame clones and lacks some. That table furnishes V, J and clone size, whereas the DNA furnished D and trimming. The profile shows about 250,000 clones, 70% to 90% of them singletons. Trimming at V came to 4 bases and at J to 4 bases, leaving 2 bases not matched to a gene. Germline CDR1 SGHRS, CDR2 YFSETQ. The length of the CDR3 is 13 residues. The chain recombines TRBV5-1 with TRBJ1-2, with 9 bases lining up with TRBD1. The sequence came from a man aged 18 to 30 with active or convalescent COVID-19. The sequencing sample was made of peripheral blood. The CDR3 sequence is CASSPDRGYGYTF. DNA of the CDR3: TGCGCCAGCAGCCCGGACAGGGGCTATGGCTACACCTTC. Filled out from reference TRBV5-1 and TRBJ1-2, the complete variable domain reads KAGVTQTPRYLIKTRGQQVTLSCSPISGHRSVSWYQQTPGQGLQFLFEYFSETQRNKGNFPGRFSGRQFSNSRSEMNVSTLELGDSALYLCASSPDRGYGYTFGSGTRLTVV.